The 20 T cell receptor beta chains below come from one sample, sequenced in a study of cytomegalovirus exposure and HLA in healthy donors. The PCR made use of 60 Vbeta and 13 Jbeta primers. The method was immunoSEQ multiplex PCR; TCRdb's version includes in-frame clones alone and lacks a portion of them. This table holds around 200,000 clones. Specimen: PBMCs. These receptors were obtained from a woman aged 18-30 years in good health and CMV-seropositive.

This sequence joins TRBV6-1 and TRBJ2-6, with a possible D match to TRBD1 (7 bases). V was clipped by 0 bases and J by 0 bases, with 18 bases between them. The germline CDR1 and CDR2 sequences are MNHNS and SASEGT. This CDR3 has 20 amino acids. The CDR3 region has the DNA TGTGCCAGCAGTGAAGCGTCGACAGGGAGGTTCCTCTCTGGGGCCAACGTCCTGACTTTC. It translates to CASSEASTGRFLSGANVLTF.

This chain uses TRBV4-1 with TRBJ1-2; D remains ambiguous. V lost 5 bases and J 0 bases, leaving 7 bases between the germline ends. Germline loops: CDR1 MGHRA, CDR2 YSYEKL. The CDR3 covers 13 residues. The CDR3 protein is CASSGPANYGYTF. The CDR3 DNA follows: TGCGCCAGCAGCGGGCCCGCTAACTATGGCTACACCTTC.

V usage is TRBV6-1 and J usage is TRBJ1-1, with D tentatively TRBD1 (5 bases). V was clipped by 3 bases and J by 3 bases, with 23 bases between them. This CDR3 spans 18 amino acids. Germline assignment: CDR1 MNHNS and CDR2 SASEGT. CDR3 DNA: TGTGCCAGCAGTGATCGCCAAGGTGGAGCAGGGTGGGACACTGAAGCTTTCTTT. Its protein product is CASSDRQGGAGWDTEAFF.

V and J are TRBV7-3 and TRBJ1-1, with D tentatively TRBD1 (5 bases). This CDR3 has 16 amino acids. The V end lost 8 bases, the J end lost 3 bases, and 22 bases lay between the germline ends. Germline CDR1 SGHTA, CDR2 FQGTGA. The CDR3 DNA reads TGTGCCAGCCGAAAATCAGGGCAGGGTGAGGACACTGAAGCTTTCTTT. Translation gives CASRKSGQGEDTEAFF. The whole variable domain, remainder taken from reference TRBV7-3 and TRBJ1-1, is GAGVSQTPSNKVTEKGKYVELRCDPISGHTALYWYRQSLGQGPEFLIYFQGTGAADDSGLPNDRFFAVRPEGSVSTLKIQRTERGDSAVYLCASRKSGQGEDTEAFFGQGTRLTVV.

The V call is TRBV12-5, the J call TRBJ1-5, with D unresolved. The length of the CDR3 is 13 residues. V lost 0 bases and J 6 bases, leaving 6 bases between the germline ends. CDR1 LGHNT and CDR2 FRNRAP come from the germline V gene. CDR3 sequence (DNA): TGTGCTAGTGGTTTGGTACTAGGTCAGCCCCAGCATTTT. Protein product: CASGLVLGQPQHF.

V gene TRBV18 combines with J gene TRBJ1-2; 7 nucleotides match TRBD1. Losses at the gene ends were 3 bases for V and 4 bases for J; bases not matched to a gene: 8. Germline CDR1 reads KGHSH; CDR2 reads LQKENI. The CDR3 extends over 15 amino acids. CDR3 in amino acids: CASSPQDRRSYGYTF. The CDR3 DNA reads TGTGCCAGCTCACCTCAGGACAGGCGGTCCTATGGCTACACCTTC.

V usage is TRBV25-1 and J usage is TRBJ1-6; a weak D match, TRBD1 (5 bases). Looked up from germline, CDR1 is MGHDK and CDR2 is SYGVNS. Trimming pared 8 bases from V and 6 bases from J, leaving 14 bases between. The CDR3 runs to 14 residues. The DNA of the CDR3 is TGTGCCAGCGGCTGTAAAACAGGTAATTCACCCCTCCACTTT. Encoded protein: CASGCKTGNSPLHF. Complete variable domain (other parts from reference TRBV25-1 and TRBJ1-6): EADIYQTPRYLVIGTGKKITLECSQTMGHDKMYWYQQDPGMELHLIHYSYGVNSTEKGDLSSESTVSRIRTEHFPLTLESARPSHTSQYLCASGCKTGNSPLHFGNGTRLTVT.

V gene TRBV5-6 combines with J gene TRBJ1-1, with 8 bases fitting TRBD1. Germline-derived CDR1 and CDR2 are SGHDT and YYEEEE. The CDR3 is 15 residues long. The trim removed 4 bases at V and 1 base at J, leaving 6 bases unmatched. CDR3 residues: CASSGTGQANTEAFF. The CDR3 nucleotides read TGTGCCAGCAGCGGAACGGGACAGGCGAACACTGAAGCTTTCTTT.

The chain couples TRBV7-9 to TRBJ2-7; perhaps TRBD2 as D (5 bases). The CDR3 extends over 13 amino acids. Looked up from germline, CDR1 is SEHNR and CDR2 is FQNEAQ (reference sequence). Trimming took off 7 bases at V and 6 bases at J, with 16 bases between the two ends. CDR3 residues: CASTTGTYLEQYF. The DNA of the CDR3 is TGTGCCAGCACCACGGGAACTTACCTCGAGCAGTACTTC.

The CDR3 spells CATSDIQGMIGTLSYEQYF. In nucleotides, the CDR3 is TGTGCCACCAGCGATATACAGGGTATGATTGGGACGCTCTCCTACGAGCAGTACTTC. The rearrangement uses TRBV15 and TRBJ2-7; tentative D call: TRBD1 (6 bases). The germline V and J ends were trimmed by 5 bases and 0 bases, with 26 bases remaining between them. Germline V gene sequence: CDR1 LNHNV, CDR2 YYDKDF (reference sequence). There are 19 residues in the CDR3.

This chain uses TRBV7-9 with TRBJ2-7; a possible D gene is TRBD1 (5 bases). The V and J ends lost 1 base and 3 bases respectively, with 13 bases between them. The CDR3 has 15 residues. Germline V lookup: CDR1 SEHNR, CDR2 FQNEAQ (reference sequence). The CDR3 is CASSLGTKGFYEQYF. As DNA, the CDR3 is TGTGCCAGCAGCTTAGGGACAAAAGGCTTCTACGAGCAGTACTTC.

This chain links TRBV9 with TRBJ1-3; no clear D gene. Germline loops: CDR1 SGDLS, CDR2 YYNGEE. V shed 2 bases and J shed 0 bases, with 9 bases lying between them. The CDR3 length is 15 residues. Here the CDR3 DNA reads TGTGCCAGCAGCGTGACTGCTAACTCTGGAAACACCATATATTTT. The encoded protein is CASSVTANSGNTIYF.

The chain carries TRBV5-4 and TRBJ2-5; the match to TRBD1 covers 8 bases. Looked up from germline, CDR1 is SGHNT and CDR2 is YYREEE (reference sequence). V shed 4 bases, J shed 5 bases, and the junction held 7 bases outside the gene matches. This CDR3 is built from 14 residues. Written as DNA, the CDR3 is TGTGCCAGCAGCCCCCGGACAGGGAGGGAGACCCAGTACTTC. Its protein product is CASSPRTGRETQYF. The whole variable domain, remainder taken from reference TRBV5-4 and TRBJ2-5, is ETGVTQSPTHLIKTRGQQVTLRCSSQSGHNTVSWYQQALGQGPQFIFQYYREEENGRGNFPPRFSGLQFPNYSSELNVNALELDDSALYLCASSPRTGRETQYFGPGTRLLVL.

This sequence joins TRBV9 and TRBJ2-7, with TRBD2 matching 10 bases. This CDR3 region has 14 residues. The germline V gene encodes CDR1 SGDLS and CDR2 YYNGEE. V gave up 4 bases and J gave up 5 bases; unmatched junction bases: 6. The CDR3 nucleotides are TGTGCCAGCAGCTTTTCCGGGACTAGCGACGAGCAGTACTTC. Encoded protein: CASSFSGTSDEQYF. Full variable domain (missing parts from reference TRBV9 and TRBJ2-7): DSGVTQTPKHLITATGQRVTLRCSPRSGDLSVYWYQQSLDQGLQFLIQYYNGEERAKGNILERFSAQQFPDLHSELNLSSLELGDSALYFCASSFSGTSDEQYFGPGTRLTVT.

This chain uses TRBV4-3 with TRBJ2-2; the D gene is possibly TRBD1 (6 bases). Deletions cut 2 bases from V and 5 bases from J, with 12 bases between. The CDR3 contains 15 residues. Germline CDR1 reads LGHNA; CDR2 reads YSLEER. CDR3 sequence: CASSQTWGLTGELFF. CDR3 bases: TGCGCCAGCAGCCAAACCTGGGGGCTTACCGGGGAGCTGTTTTTT.

This chain uses TRBV6-6 with TRBJ1-1, with a tentative D call TRBD1 (5 bases). The V end lost 5 bases, the J end lost 3 bases, and 16 bases lay between the germline ends. The CDR3 runs 15 residues. Per the germline V gene, CDR1 is MNHNY and CDR2 is SVGAGI (reference sequence). CDR3 bases: TGTGCCAGCAGTAGTCATGACAGAGACTACACTGAAGCTTTCTTT. As protein: CASSSHDRDYTEAFF.

V and J are TRBV30 and TRBJ1-3; D might be TRBD1 (5 bases). The V gene's germline CDR1 is GTSNPN and CDR2 SVGIG (reference sequence). The germline V and J ends were trimmed by 2 bases and 4 bases, with 12 bases remaining between them. This CDR3 spans 14 amino acids. The CDR3 sequence is CAWSPGGAGNTIYF. CDR3 nucleotides: TGTGCCTGGAGTCCCGGCGGGGCAGGAAACACCATATATTTT.

The CDR3 is CASSEAENEKLFF. The CDR3 bases are TGCGCCAGCAGCGAGGCGGAGAATGAAAAACTGTTTTTT. This chain links TRBV5-1 with TRBJ1-4; D not certain. Germline loops: CDR1 SGHRS, CDR2 YFSETQ. V lost 4 bases, J lost 5 bases, and 9 bases lay in between. CDR3 length equals 13 residues.

The chain employs TRBV28 and TRBJ2-1, with 10 bases identical to TRBD1. This CDR3 comprises 15 residues. Germline V CDR1 and CDR2: MDHEN, SYDVKM. The V gene end was trimmed by 5 bases and the J gene end by 7 bases; junction bases not matched to a gene: 8. The CDR3 DNA is TGTGCCAGCAGTATAAGGGACAGGGGTCGGAATGAGCAGTTCTTC. This encodes CASSIRDRGRNEQFF.

The V gene is TRBV4-1, the J gene TRBJ2-1, with 8 bases fitting TRBD2. J lost 3 bases, V lost 0 bases, and 4 bases had no gene match. The germline V gene encodes CDR1 MGHRA and CDR2 YSYEKL. The CDR3 loop spans 16 amino acids. CDR3 residues: CASSQETSGFYNEQFF. CDR3 coding DNA: TGCGCCAGCAGCCAAGAAACTAGCGGATTCTACAATGAGCAGTTCTTC.